A selection of T cell receptor beta chains follows, all from one sample in a study of breast tumors, draining lymph nodes, adjacent tissues. TCRdb ran MiXCR on the multiplex PCR reads and lists one entry per CDR3 protein. The data contain approximately 90,000 distinct CDR3 sequences, approximately 30% of them singletons. Specimen: axillary lymph node tissue. The receptors were gathered from a female donor with breast cancer. Some clones in this sample may be carry-over from other donors' samples. The CDR3 runs from the conserved cysteine through the conserved F or W. The order of the fields is J gene, clone size, V gene, D gene, CDR3 DNA, CDR3 protein. A D gene is named only where the DNA matches it firmly. Only part of the rows carry a size: once, few, many, or a class if the clone is expanded.

>TRBJ2-7|many|TRBV9|TRBD1
TGTGCCAGCGGCCTAGGGGTACAGGGGGCTGCCTACGAGCAGTACTTC
CASGLGVQGAAYEQYF
>TRBJ1-4|many|TRBV11-2|.
TGTGCCAGCAGCTTTGGGGGGCCCTCTAAAAAACTGTTTTTT
CASSFGGPSKKLFF
>TRBJ1-5|many|TRBV2|.
TGTGCCAGCAGTGAGAGAACAGGTGCTCGGCAGCCCCAGCATTTT
CASSERTGARQPQHF
>TRBJ1-6|.|TRBV7-2|.
TGTGCCAGCAGCCCACTCTGGTCCAGCGGCCTTAATTCACCCCTCCACTTT
CASSPLWSSGLNSPLHF
>TRBJ2-1|.|TRBV11-2|.
TGTGCCAGCACCTTAGAGTACTACAATGAGCAGTTCTTC
CASTLEYYNEQFF
>TRBJ1-2|.|TRBV20-1|.
TGCAGTGCTTGCCCCCTCGTGGGCGCGGTCTATGGCCACACCTTC
CSACPLVGAVYGHTF
>TRBJ2-3|many|TRBV10-3|.
TGTGCCTCCCGCCGGCCAGAAAGCACAGATACGCAGTATTTT
CASRRPESTDTQYF
>TRBJ1-2|.|TRBV10-3|.
TGTGCCATATCCGGGACTGCTGGCTACACCTTC
CAISGTAGYTF
>TRBJ1-6|many|TRBV19|TRBD1
TGTGCCAGTAGTAACAGGGGGGGACCCCTCCACTTT
CASSNRGGPLHF
>TRBJ2-1|once|TRBV20-1|.
TGCAGCGCTAGGAGCGCCCCTAGCGCCACTGAGCAGTTCTTC
CSARSAPSATEQFF
>TRBJ2-2|.|TRBV5-1|TRBD1
TGCGCCAGCAGCTTGGCCGCAGGGGGCTCCGGGGAGCTGTTTTTT
CASSLAAGGSGELFF
>TRBJ1-2|.|TRBV25-1|.
TGTGCCAGCCCAACGGGGAGGGATGGCTACACCTTC
CASPTGRDGYTF
>TRBJ2-7|many|TRBV11-2|.
TGTGCCAGCAGCCCCCTCAGGTTCAGGTCCTACGAGCAGTACTTC
CASSPLRFRSYEQYF
>TRBJ1-2|.|TRBV4-2|.
TGTGCCAGCAGCCAGGGCCGGGGACACTCAATTTATGGCTACACCTTC
CASSQGRGHSIYGYTF
>TRBJ1-2|.|TRBV11-2|.
TGTGCCAGCAGCTTAGAGGGGTTT
CASSLEGF
>TRBJ2-5|many|TRBV19|.
TGTGCCAGTAGTTTCGGCCCCTCCGCGACACAAAAAGAGACCCAGTACTTC
CASSFGPSATQKETQYF